Shown below are 2 T cell receptor beta chains from a single sample sequenced in a study of blood T cells in healthy people across ages. A sample-barcoded 5' primer and a J-beta primer mix were used in a second PCR of roughly 7 to 12 cycles. One entry per CDR3 protein results from TCRdb running MiXCR on the 5' RACE reads. The sample lists around 650,000 distinct CDR3 sequences; approximately 30% were seen once. Sequenced input: blood. The source is a woman aged 80 or over in good health.

This clonotype has just a few counts. This chain links TRBV20-1 with TRBJ1-1; TRBD1 might be the D (5 bases). Germline V gives CDR1 DFQATT, CDR2 SNEGSKA (reference sequence). The CDR3 covers 11 residues. Trimming shortened V by 6 bases and J by 8 bases, and 13 bases separated the two germline ends. CDR3 sequence reads: CSATDTPEAFF. CDR3 nucleotides: TGCAGTGCCACGGACACCCCGGAAGCTTTCTTT.

The sample holds a few counts of this clonotype. The chain recombines TRBV5-6 with TRBJ1-1, with 7 bases matching TRBD1. Germline assignment: CDR1 SGHDT and CDR2 YYEEEE. Losses at the gene ends were 2 bases for V and 10 bases for J; bases not matched to a gene: 11. CDR3 size: 14 residues. The CDR3 protein is CASSFGQDPIIAFF. The CDR3 DNA reads TGTGCCAGCAGCTTCGGACAGGATCCGATCATAGCTTTCTTT.